The text below deals with one T cell receptor beta chain. This entry belongs to a study of blood T cell repertoires in COVID-19. Study in general: COVID-19 samples collected from the United States, Italy and Spain covered acute and convalescent phases. T cells, B-cell-depleted T cells, or PBMCs supplied cDNA or gDNA.

In the original processing: The assay estimated nucleated cells by amplifying reference gene primers. The table came from immunoSEQ multiplex PCR; TCRdb's copy has only in-frame clones and leaves some out. Clone size and the V and J calls come from that table; the DNA yielded D and trimming. The data contain 50,000 to 65,000 clones, around 88% of them singletons. This TCR derives from a human donor in a cohort sampled during active COVID-19. The sample consisted of peripheral blood.

In nucleotides, the CDR3 is TGTGCCAGCAGCTTAGATCTAAGGACCAGGGGCACTGAAGCTTTCTTT. Its protein is CASSLDLRTRGTEAFF. This chain uses TRBV11-2 with TRBJ1-1; a weak D match, TRBD1 (6 bases). Germline V gives CDR1 SGHAT, CDR2 FQNNGV. This CDR3 spans 16 amino acids. Trimming left V 0 bases short and J 4 bases short, with 15 bases between.